This entry describes one TCR beta chain. The method was immunoSEQ multiplex PCR; TCRdb's version includes in-frame clones alone and lacks a portion of them. Counted here are hundreds of thousands of clones, 83% occurring once; the ten biggest clones make up roughly 1.3%. These data belong to a study of blood T cell repertoires in COVID-19. CDR1 and CDR2 (germline): SQVTM, ANQGSEA. Between the trimmed V and J ends, which lost 7 bases and 6 bases, there was a span of 15 bases. The CDR3 has 12 residues. Followed over time, Seattle patients had been enrolled while infection was active. This chain links TRBV29-1 with TRBJ1-2, with a possible D match to TRBD1 (6 bases). The receptor was derived from a woman aged 30 to 39 with COVID-19, enrolled during active disease. Input material: peripheral blood. The CDR3 protein is CSAGDMSNGYTF. The CDR3 DNA sequence: TGCAGCGCTGGGGACATGTCAAATGGCTACACCTTC.